What follows are 26 T cell receptor beta chains derived from one specimen sequenced in a study of T cells in Graves' hyperthyroidism and ophthalmopathy. Authors of the study amplified TCR beta CDR3 regions from RNA transcripts. Initially, a first-round RT-PCR of the TCR CDR3 employed the HTBI primer set. TCRdb called the multiplex PCR reads again in MiXCR, with one record for every CDR3 protein. The sample contains fewer than 800,000 distinct CDR3 sequences, roughly 15% of which appear only once. Sample: blood. These receptors all stem from a young man with Graves' hyperthyroidism.

This clonotype was seen at least ten times. This chain connects TRBV12-3 or TRBV12-4 to TRBJ1-2; D gene ambiguous. V was trimmed by 3 bases and J by 4 bases, leaving 12 bases between them. This CDR3 spans 14 amino acids. CDR3 nucleotides: TGTGCCAGCAGTTTGCGGCACCTTGGCTATGGCTACACCTTC. This encodes CASSLRHLGYGYTF.

The chain links TRBV20-1 to TRBJ1-2; TRBD1 agrees at 11 bases. CDR3 size: 18 residues. Unmatched junction bases numbered 12, after V lost 0 bases and J lost 3 bases. Germline V gene sequence: CDR1 DFQATT, CDR2 SNEGSKA (reference sequence). For the CDR3, the DNA is TGCAGTGCTAGAGATCGGGACAGGGGGAGACTATTGGACTATGGCTACACCTTC. Protein product: CSARDRDRGRLLDYGYTF.

The sample holds a few counts of this clonotype. The V gene is TRBV11-3, the J gene TRBJ1-1, with D perhaps matching TRBD1 (5 bases). Germline CDR1 is SGHNT and CDR2 is YENEEA. This CDR3 comprises 14 residues. V lost 4 bases to trimming and J lost 1 base, with 10 bases between them. CDR3 coding DNA: TGTGCCAGCAGCTCCAGGGTTTCGAACACTGAAGCTTTCTTT. Translated, it gives CASSSRVSNTEAFF.

The sample holds many counts of this clonotype. The chain's CDR3 is CASSPRPDYGYTF. CDR3 in DNA: TGTGCCAGCTCCCCCCGACCCGACTATGGCTACACCTTC. The chain couples TRBV18 to TRBJ1-2; no reliable D call. Germline V gene sequence: CDR1 KGHSH, CDR2 LQKENI. This CDR3 region has 13 residues. V was clipped by 6 bases and J by 3 bases, with 11 bases between them. Looking up the rest from reference TRBV18 and TRBJ1-2 gives the full variable domain: NAGVMQNPRHLVRRRGQEARLRCSPMKGHSHVYWYRQLPEEGLKFMVYLQKENIIDESGMPKERFSAEFPKEGPSILRIQQVVRGDSAAYFCASSPRPDYGYTFGSGTRLTVV.

This rearrangement joins TRBV20-1 to TRBJ2-7; 8 bases line up with TRBD2. The CDR3 sequence is 15 residues long. V trimming: 3 bases; J trimming: 3 bases; junction bases outside the gene matches: 10. Germline-derived CDR1 and CDR2 are DFQATT and SNEGSKA (reference sequence). CDR3: CSASSGLARDYEQYF. CDR3 coding DNA: TGCAGTGCTAGTTCCGGACTAGCTAGAGACTACGAGCAGTACTTC.

The rearrangement uses TRBV12-3 or TRBV12-4 and TRBJ2-7; D may be TRBD2 (6 bases). The CDR3 consists of 12 residues. Trimming stripped 3 bases from V and 6 bases from J, with 9 bases between. The CDR3 is CASSLEGLEQYF. In DNA form, the CDR3 reads TGTGCCAGCAGTTTGGAGGGGCTCGAGCAGTACTTC.

At least ten counts were recorded for this clonotype. V is TRBV20-1 and J is TRBJ2-3, with TRBD2 matching 7 bases. From germline, CDR1 is DFQATT and CDR2 SNEGSKA (reference sequence). Losses at the gene ends were 4 bases for V and 0 bases for J; bases not matched to a gene: 10. The CDR3 sequence is 16 residues long. The CDR3 region is CSATSGSGGSTDTQYF. DNA for the CDR3: TGCAGTGCTACCTCTGGATCGGGAGGAAGCACAGATACGCAGTATTTT.

In this sample, this clonotype turned up many times. The chain couples TRBV3-1 to TRBJ1-5, with D possibly TRBD1 on 6 matching bases. This CDR3 spans 14 amino acids. The ends were cut back, 2 bases at V and 2 bases at J, with 7 bases in the middle. Germline V gives CDR1 LGHDT, CDR2 YNNKEL (reference sequence). This CDR3 is CASSQKGGNQPQHF. In nucleotides, the CDR3 is TGTGCCAGCAGCCAAAAGGGGGGCAATCAGCCCCAGCATTTT.

Comments on this clonotype: A much bigger clone sits one base away, suggesting this may be a read error. The rearrangement joins TRBV7-9 to TRBJ2-1; D possibly corresponds to TRBD2 (5 bases). V shed 0 bases and J shed 10 bases, with 16 bases lying between them. Germline CDR1 reads SEHNR; CDR2 reads FQNEAQ (reference sequence). The CDR3 loop spans 15 amino acids. CDR3 nucleotides: TGTGCCAGCAGCTTAGCGGAAGGGAGTATCAGCGAGCAGTTCTTC. Translating gives CASSLAEGSISEQFF.

This clonotype was found many times. CDR3 amino acids: CATSDPQQGVADTQYF. DNA for the CDR3: TGTGCCACCAGTGATCCTCAACAGGGGGTGGCAGATACGCAGTATTTT. This chain connects TRBV24-1 to TRBJ2-3; 8 bases line up with TRBD1. Germline V lookup: CDR1 KGHDR, CDR2 SFDVKD. The CDR3 consists of 16 residues. The trim removed 3 bases at V and 4 bases at J, leaving 8 bases unmatched.

DNA of the CDR3: TGTGCCAGCAGCCAAGATAGCCCCGGGGAGCTGTTTTTT. This sequence encodes CASSQDSPGELFF. This sequence joins TRBV3-1 and TRBJ2-2; no clear D gene. Germline CDR1 is LGHDT and CDR2 is YNNKEL (reference sequence). Trimming shortened V by 0 bases and J by 6 bases, and 5 bases separated the two germline ends. This CDR3 is built from 13 residues. Full variable domain (missing parts from reference TRBV3-1 and TRBJ2-2): DTAVSQTPKYLVTQMGNDKSIKCEQNLGHDTMYWYKQDSKKFLKIMFSYNNKELIINETVPNRFSPKSPDKAHLNLHINSLELGDSAVYFCASSQDSPGELFFGEGSRLTVL.

This clonotype came up many times. The chain couples TRBV27 to TRBJ1-2; the match to TRBD1 covers 10 bases. V lost 8 bases to trimming and J lost 4 bases; unmatched junction nucleotides: 7. The CDR3 extends over 14 amino acids. Germline values: CDR1 MNHEY, CDR2 SMNVEV (reference sequence). This CDR3 reads CASRGTGVIYGYTF. In DNA form, the CDR3 reads TGTGCCAGCCGGGGGACAGGGGTAATCTATGGCTACACCTTC.

There are many counts of this clonotype. This chain links TRBV12-3 or TRBV12-4 with TRBJ2-7; tentatively, D is TRBD1 (6 bases). CDR3 length equals 13 residues. The V end was cut by 3 bases, the J end by 2 bases, with 8 bases between. The CDR3 DNA sequence: TGTGCCAGCAGTTTCAGGGGAACCTACGAGCAGTACTTC. This gives the protein CASSFRGTYEQYF.

There are many counts of this clonotype. The chain links TRBV20-1 to TRBJ2-5, with D possibly matching TRBD1 (6 bases). CDR1 and CDR2 from the germline V gene are DFQATT and SNEGSKA (reference sequence). Trimming removed 0 bases at V and 3 bases at J, with 14 bases between. The CDR3 extends over 15 amino acids. This CDR3 reads CSARDQGSGEETQYF. The CDR3 nucleotides are TGCAGTGCTAGAGATCAGGGGTCCGGGGAAGAGACCCAGTACTTC.

This clonotype was recorded at least ten times. The rearrangement joins TRBV28 to TRBJ2-3; the D is unclear. V was clipped by 4 bases and J by 6 bases, with 11 bases between them. In germline, CDR1 is MDHEN, CDR2 SYDVKM. The CDR3 runs 13 residues. CDR3 sequence reads: CASSSTQTDTQYF. CDR3 bases: TGTGCCAGCAGTTCGACCCAAACGGATACGCAGTATTTT.

In this sample, this clonotype turned up many times. The rearrangement uses TRBV6-1 and TRBJ1-4; weak D call: TRBD1 (5 bases). The germline CDR1 and CDR2 sequences are MNHNS and SASEGT. V lost 7 bases, J lost 5 bases, and 14 bases lay in between. The CDR3 spans 14 residues. CDR3 protein: CASNRRGENEKLFF. The CDR3 nucleotides read TGTGCCAGCAACAGGAGGGGCGAGAATGAAAAACTGTTTTTT.

This sequence joins TRBV7-2 and TRBJ1-5; unclear D gene. The CDR3 totals 12 residues. V dropped 3 bases and J dropped 9 bases, with 9 bases sitting between them. Looked up from germline, CDR1 is SGHTA and CDR2 is FQGNSA. CDR3 nucleotides: TGTGCCAGCAGCTTGTCGGTGGGGCCCCAGCATTTT. Translation gives CASSLSVGPQHF. The whole variable domain, filled in from reference TRBV7-2 and TRBJ1-5, reads GAGVSQSPSNKVTEKGKDVELRCDPISGHTALYWYRQSLGQGLEFLIYFQGNSAPDKSGLPSDRFSAERTGGSVSTLTIQRTQQEDSAVYLCASSLSVGPQHFGDGTRLSIL.

V is TRBV29-1 and J is TRBJ2-3; D remains ambiguous. The CDR3 length is 13 residues. The V end was cut by 6 bases, the J end by 4 bases, with 14 bases between. Germline loops: CDR1 SQVTM, CDR2 ANQGSEA. The CDR3 is CSVAIIGPDTQYF. As DNA, the CDR3 is TGCAGCGTGGCAATAATTGGCCCAGATACGCAGTATTTT.

The V gene is TRBV2, the J gene TRBJ2-1; TRBD1 matches at 11 bases. J lost 7 bases, V lost 5 bases, and 7 bases had no gene match. CDR1 and CDR2 from the germline V gene are SNHLY and FYNNEI. The CDR3 consists of 15 residues. CDR3 amino acids: CASSTGTGGINEQFF. As DNA, the CDR3 is TGTGCCAGCAGTACCGGGACAGGGGGGATAAATGAGCAGTTCTTC.

This clonotype was seen repeatedly, ten times or more. The V call is TRBV7-9, the J call TRBJ2-7; tentative D call: TRBD1 (5 bases). The CDR3 contains 14 residues. Germline V CDR1 and CDR2: SEHNR, FQNEAQ (reference sequence). Trimming left V 10 bases short and J 2 bases short, with 18 bases between. The CDR3 DNA reads as TGTGCCATTACGACCTGGACAACACCCTACGAGCAGTACTTC. This translates into CAITTWTTPYEQYF.

This clonotype was observed many times. This CDR3 is CASSRTGQATQYF. The CDR3, as DNA: TGTGCCAGCAGCCGGACAGGTCAGGCCACCCAGTACTTC. The V call is TRBV27, the J call TRBJ2-5; 7 bases are shared with TRBD1. V lost 6 bases to trimming and J lost 8 bases; unmatched junction nucleotides: 9. The CDR3 sequence is 13 residues long. From germline, CDR1 is MNHEY and CDR2 SMNVEV (reference sequence).

This clonotype has ten or more counts. This chain uses TRBV30 with TRBJ2-1; 7 nucleotides align to TRBD2. V lost 0 bases to trimming and J lost 8 bases; unmatched junction nucleotides: 7. This CDR3 is 14 amino acids long. CDR1 and CDR2 (germline): GTSNPN, SVGIG (reference sequence). CDR3 coding DNA: TGTGCCTGGAGTGTTAAAGGCGGGAGTTATGAGCAGTTCTTC. Translated: CAWSVKGGSYEQFF.

This clonotype has at least ten counts. This rearrangement joins TRBV28 to TRBJ2-3; TRBD1 might be the D (6 bases). This CDR3 is 14 amino acids long. Trimming pared 1 base from V and 5 bases from J, leaving 10 bases between. CDR1 and CDR2 from the germline V gene are MDHEN and SYDVKM. DNA of the CDR3: TGTGCCAGCAGTTTATCGACACAGGGAGATACGCAGTATTTT. Its protein is CASSLSTQGDTQYF.

This clonotype has at least ten counts. The V gene is TRBV27, the J gene TRBJ2-7; a possible D gene is TRBD2 (6 bases). Germline CDR1 is MNHEY and CDR2 is SMNVEV (reference sequence). The CDR3 length is 15 residues. V was shortened by 2 bases and J by 3 bases, with 14 bases between the two germline ends. CDR3 amino acids: CASSLGGAPIYEQYF. The CDR3 DNA follows: TGTGCCAGCAGTTTAGGAGGGGCCCCAATCTACGAGCAGTACTTC.

This clonotype was detected only a few times. The chain joins TRBV29-1 to TRBJ1-2, with D perhaps TRBD1 (5 bases). Trimming took off 7 bases at V and 5 bases at J, with 14 bases between the two ends. Germline CDR1 is SQVTM and CDR2 is ANQGSEA. This CDR3 has 12 residues. The CDR3 DNA reads TGCAGCGCCCTAGACGGGGGGTATGGCTACACCTTC. Its protein is CSALDGGYGYTF.

The chain joins TRBV7-9 to TRBJ1-2; 11 bases fit TRBD1. Germline V gene lookup returns CDR1 SEHNR and CDR2 FQNEAQ (reference sequence). The CDR3 loop spans 14 amino acids. Losses at the gene ends were 4 bases for V and 6 bases for J; bases not matched to a gene: 4. In DNA form, the CDR3 reads TGTGCCAGCAGCTGGACAGGGGGCATCGATGGCTACACCTTC. Translated, it gives CASSWTGGIDGYTF.